The rows below give T cell receptor beta chains drawn from one sample of a study of blood T cell repertoires in COVID-19. Assay: immunoSEQ multiplex PCR; the TCRdb copy retains only in-frame clones and omits some. The table records 180,000 or so clones, about 82% of them present only once. Input material: PBMCs or T cells enriched from blood (not recorded which). The receptors stem from a man aged 40-55 years with acute COVID-19. The CDR3 runs from the conserved cysteine through the conserved F or W.

TRBJ2-7 TRBV7-2 CASSPGGGVSYEQYF
TRBJ2-1 TRBV7-3 CASSLTGWERYNEQFF
TRBJ1-1 TRBV5-1 CASSLHGQNTEAFF
TRBJ1-5 TRBV10-2 CASSDRTEDLEHF
TRBJ2-1 TRBV27 CASSFFLQSGQGLREQFF
TRBJ1-4 TRBV19 CASSPWGGLNEKLFF
TRBJ1-2 TRBV11-2 CASSLVTAGYTF
TRBJ1-5 TRBV6-1 CASSEILNQPQHF
TRBJ1-4 TRBV5-6 CASSFDGSGNEKLFF
TRBJ1-5 TRBV15 CATSRDMWQGNQPQHF
TRBJ2-5 TRBV9 CASSVTQQETQYF
TRBJ2-5 TRBV7-3 CASSLDRGPFGTQYF
TRBJ2-7 TRBV4-3 CASSLLAGGSEQYF
TRBJ2-7 TRBV7-8 CASSLRTSGRWSDEQYF
TRBJ2-7 TRBV5-4 CASSLGKGQKYEQYF
TRBJ2-1 TRBV12-3/TRBV12-4 CASSLRRNEQFF
TRBJ1-2 TRBV28 CASSTDRKRSYTF
TRBJ1-2 TRBV30 CAWRTGSYDGYTF
TRBJ1-5 TRBV3-1/TRBV3-2 CASAHLGVSGPQHF
TRBJ1-6 TRBV28 CASSKATGNNSPLHF
TRBJ2-3 TRBV30 CAWSLWGGFTDTQYF
TRBJ1-2 TRBV10-2 CASSVGVNYGYTF
TRBJ1-1 TRBV27 CASRANRDAEAFF
TRBJ2-5 TRBV9 CASSASAGAKETQYF
TRBJ2-5 TRBV29-1 CSVGRLAGGPGETQYF
TRBJ2-7 TRBV5-4 CASSLIAGDGEQYF
TRBJ2-3 TRBV19 CASSGLAGGYTQYF
TRBJ2-2 TRBV4-2 CASSQDRGQLNTGELFF